The text below deals with one T cell receptor (beta chain). Authors' analysis steps: Reference gene primer amplification gave estimated nucleated cell counts. The protocol was immunoSEQ multiplex PCR, while the TCRdb copy is restricted to in-frame clones and leaves out a portion. Clone size and the V and J calls come from that table; the DNA yielded D and trimming. Among about 190,000 clones listed, more than 75% were seen once. The source of the sample is a study of blood T cell repertoires in COVID-19. The wider study: Samples taken during acute and convalescent COVID-19 were collected in the United States, Italy and Spain. PBMCs, B-cell-depleted T cells, or T cells provided the cDNA or gDNA that made up the material.

The V segment lost 4 bases and the J segment 4 bases; nucleotides outside the gene matches: 6. This CDR3 is 15 amino acids long. Germline CDR1 KGHDR, CDR2 SFDVKD. The chain carries TRBV24-1 and TRBJ2-7, with 10 bases that match TRBD2. This receptor was obtained from a man aged 35 to 55 with active or convalescent COVID-19. Sequencing used peripheral blood. The CDR3 is CATSDPVSGGYEQYF. CDR3 bases: TGTGCCACCAGTGACCCAGTTAGCGGGGGGTACGAGCAGTACTTC.